These 8 T cell receptor beta chains share one sample of origin, sequenced in a study of T cell responses to AZD1222 COVID-19 vaccine. The method was immunoSEQ multiplex PCR; TCRdb's version includes in-frame clones alone and lacks a portion of them. The table lists 150,000 or so clones, roughly 92% of them singletons. The specimen was peripheral blood, collected on day 0 of AZD1222 vaccination. The receptors shown here come from an adult in good health.

V and J are TRBV11-2 and TRBJ1-2, with a possible D match to TRBD1 (6 bases). The germline V gene encodes CDR1 SGHAT and CDR2 FQNNGV. The CDR3 sequence is 16 residues long. The V gene lost 5 bases and the J gene lost 3 bases, with 19 bases spanning the gap. In nucleotides, the CDR3 is TGTGCCAGCAGCCGGACGGTCGGGGGCTGCGACTATGGCTACACCTTC. Translating it yields CASSRTVGGCDYGYTF.

CDR3 in DNA: TGTGCCAGCAGTTCCAGTTATAGCAATCAGCCCCAGCATTTT. Its translation: CASSSSYSNQPQHF. The chain couples TRBV6-5 to TRBJ1-5; D unclear. The V gene's germline CDR1 is MNHEY and CDR2 SVGAGI. Trimming pared 4 bases from V and 0 bases from J, leaving 7 bases between. The CDR3 sequence is 14 residues long.

The rearrangement links TRBV4-2 to TRBJ2-2; 7 bases fit TRBD2. This CDR3 is 16 amino acids long. Looked up from germline, CDR1 is LGHNA and CDR2 is YNFKEQ. Germline trimming cut 0 bases from V and 7 bases from J; bases unmatched to any gene: 8. This CDR3 is CASSQEAGTAGGELFF. The CDR3 DNA follows: TGTGCCAGCAGCCAAGAAGCGGGAACCGCGGGCGGGGAGCTGTTTTTT.

This chain links TRBV24-1 with TRBJ2-2, with TRBD1 as a possible D gene (6 bases). Germline CDR1 reads KGHDR; CDR2 reads SFDVKD. V dropped 2 bases and J dropped 4 bases, with 10 bases sitting between them. The CDR3 runs to 15 residues. The CDR3 DNA reads as TGTGCCACCAGTGATTCCCAGGGGAGCACCGGGGAGCTGTTTTTT. It specifies CATSDSQGSTGELFF.

The count of this clone is one. The V call is TRBV28, the J call TRBJ1-5, with 8 bases lining up with TRBD1. V was pared by 7 bases and J by 5 bases, with 13 bases of the junction left unmatched. In germline, CDR1 is MDHEN, CDR2 SYDVKM. The CDR3 runs to 16 residues. The CDR3 is CASITIGQGRDQPQHF. Written as DNA, the CDR3 is TGTGCCAGCATCACGATCGGACAGGGACGGGATCAGCCCCAGCATTTT.

J is TRBJ1-1 and V is TRBV2; D uncertain. This CDR3 region has 16 residues. The V end was cut by 2 bases, the J end by 0 bases, with 13 bases between. Germline V gives CDR1 SNHLY, CDR2 FYNNEI. The CDR3 sequence is CASSERRAHMNTEAFF. The CDR3, as DNA: TGTGCCAGCAGTGAACGACGGGCGCACATGAACACTGAAGCTTTCTTT.

The CDR3 coding sequence is TGTGCCAGCAGTTACCGACAGAATCAGCCCCAGCATTTT. Its protein is CASSYRQNQPQHF. V is TRBV6-2 or TRBV6-3 and J is TRBJ1-5, with D maybe TRBD1 (5 bases). V lost 2 bases to trimming and J lost 4 bases, with 6 bases between them. This CDR3 has 13 amino acids. From germline, CDR1 is MNHEY and CDR2 SVGEGT.

The chain is built from TRBV18 and TRBJ1-2, with 8 bases that match TRBD1. The germline CDR1 and CDR2 sequences are KGHSH and LQKENI. The CDR3 length is 16 residues. With V trimmed by 6 bases and J by 7 bases, 16 bases remained unmatched. CDR3 region: CASSTDRVPEYGGYTF. In nucleotides, the CDR3 is TGTGCCAGCTCGACGGACAGGGTCCCCGAATATGGTGGCTACACCTTC. Full variable domain (missing parts from reference TRBV18 and TRBJ1-2): NAGVMQNPRHLVRRRGQEARLRCSPMKGHSHVYWYRQLPEEGLKFMVYLQKENIIDESGMPKERFSAEFPKEGPSILRIQQVVRGDSAAYFCASSTDRVPEYGGYTFGSGTRLTVV.